The present T cell receptor beta chain was sequenced within a study of cytomegalovirus exposure and HLA in healthy donors. Study-level background: There were 350 to 400 genotyped donors. Of these, roughly 86% fell in the genetic ancestry cluster associated with self-reported Caucasian donors.

Study-wide results and limits: The authors excluded some V segments, including TRBV6-2 and TRBV6-3, as indistinguishable. The study listed some 160 cytomegalovirus-associated TCR beta chains.

Use of 60 Vbeta and 13 Jbeta primers characterized the PCR. Assay: immunoSEQ multiplex PCR; the TCRdb copy retains only in-frame clones and omits some. The profile covers roughly 160,000 clones, with more than 60% appearing a single time and about 4.4% taken by the ten largest. In regard to this clone: What it binds is not known.

In germline, CDR1 is SEHNR, CDR2 FQNEAQ (reference sequence). Trimming removed 3 bases from V and 2 bases from J; junction bases left unmatched: 5. The CDR3 spans 16 residues. This clonotype originated in a middle-aged man in good health and CMV-seronegative. V and J are TRBV7-9 and TRBJ2-2; 8 bases map to TRBD2. Source material: PBMCs. The CDR3 bases are TGTGCCAGCAGCTTCTCAGCGGGGGTCAACACCGGGGAGCTGTTTTTT. Translating it yields CASSFSAGVNTGELFF.